Each of the 15 T cell receptor beta chains below was sequenced from the same sample in a study of response to subunit inactivated influenza vaccine. In TCRdb, the RT-PCR reads were re-called with MiXCR into one record per CDR3 protein. The sample gives hundreds of thousands of distinct CDR3 sequences, around 20% of which show up once; about 11% is in the top ten. The sequencing used PBMCs from blood, collected roughly 5 days after vaccination. These receptors came from a man between 45 and 60 years old who received an inactivated influenza vaccine.

This clonotype is a singleton in its sample. The chain has TRBV20-1 and TRBJ2-1; no definite D call. The ends were cut back, 0 bases at V and 8 bases at J, with 8 bases in the middle. Germline CDR1 is DFQATT and CDR2 is SNEGSKA (reference sequence). This CDR3 region has 12 residues. The CDR3 DNA sequence: TGCAGTGCTAGAGACCCCGGTGATGAGCAGTTCTTC. Its protein product is CSARDPGDEQFF.

This chain connects TRBV20-1 to TRBJ2-7; TRBD2 aligns across 11 bases. Trimming removed 6 bases from V and 3 bases from J; junction bases left unmatched: 7. This CDR3 region has 14 residues. The germline CDR1 and CDR2 sequences are DFQATT and SNEGSKA (reference sequence). The CDR3 here is CSAVAGGFHYEQYF. CDR3 nucleotides: TGCAGTGCCGTAGCGGGAGGGTTTCACTACGAGCAGTACTTC.

The chain is built from TRBV5-8 and TRBJ2-3; TRBD1 aligns across 9 bases. Germline assignment: CDR1 SGHTS and CDR2 YDEGEE. The CDR3 consists of 16 residues. The V gene end was trimmed by 6 bases and the J gene end by 5 bases; junction bases not matched to a gene: 13. The CDR3 sequence is CASTQTDRGWEDTQYF. Written as DNA, the CDR3 is TGTGCCAGCACCCAAACGGACAGGGGTTGGGAAGATACGCAGTATTTT.

The gene calls are TRBV6-2 or TRBV6-3 and TRBJ2-7; 7 bases match TRBD1. Germline CDR1 is MNHEY and CDR2 is SVGEGT. V shed 2 bases and J 9 bases; nucleotides not matched to a gene: 7. The CDR3 sequence is 13 residues long. In nucleotides, the CDR3 is TGTGCCAGCAGTTACGATGGACAGGCCGGGCAGTACTTC. Its translation is CASSYDGQAGQYF.

This clonotype was found many times. CDR3 sequence: CASSPRQGAGLNEQFF. CDR3 DNA: TGTGCCAGCAGCCCTCGACAGGGGGCTGGTTTAAATGAGCAGTTCTTC. This chain connects TRBV9 to TRBJ2-1; TRBD1 agrees at 10 bases. From germline, CDR1 is SGDLS and CDR2 YYNGEE. V was pared by 4 bases and J by 7 bases, with 11 bases of the junction left unmatched. This CDR3 has 16 residues.

V gene TRBV7-9 combines with J gene TRBJ2-7; 7 bases are shared with TRBD1. V shed 5 bases and J 5 bases; nucleotides not matched to a gene: 9. The CDR3 loop spans 14 amino acids. The germline CDR1 and CDR2 sequences are SEHNR and FQNEAQ (reference sequence). CDR3 residues: CASSTRQGTDEQYF. CDR3 nucleotides: TGTGCCAGCAGCACACGACAGGGAACGGACGAGCAGTACTTC.

This sequence joins TRBV19 and TRBJ2-7, with TRBD2 matching over 7 bases. This CDR3 is built from 16 residues. CDR1 and CDR2 (germline): LNHDA, SQIVND (reference sequence). J was trimmed by 3 bases and V by 3 bases; bases with no gene match: 11. The CDR3 region is CASSMGRGELNYEQYF. The CDR3, as DNA: TGTGCCAGTAGTATGGGCCGGGGGGAACTAAACTACGAGCAGTACTTC.

The chain links TRBV5-4 to TRBJ2-3; TRBD2 matches 13 bases. Unmatched junction bases numbered 19, after V lost 4 bases and J lost 8 bases. Germline values: CDR1 SGHNT, CDR2 YYREEE (reference sequence). CDR3 length: 19 amino acids. The CDR3 loop reads CASSLGLAGTVVSGGTQYF. The CDR3 DNA is TGTGCCAGCAGCCTGGGACTAGCGGGAACCGTAGTGTCGGGTGGTACGCAGTATTTT.

This clonotype has a handful of counts. The CDR3 DNA reads as TGCAGTGCTAGAGCAGCGGGAGGGGCCTACAATGAGCAGTTCTTC. Its protein product is CSARAAGGAYNEQFF. V gene TRBV20-1 combines with J gene TRBJ2-1; 10 bases are a match to TRBD2. CDR1 DFQATT and CDR2 SNEGSKA come from the germline V gene (reference sequence). The CDR3 spans 15 residues. V was clipped by 1 base and J by 2 bases; unmatched bases: 2.

The CDR3 spells CAISESTKTNTQYF. The CDR3 DNA reads as TGTGCCATCAGTGAGTCGACTAAGACAAATACGCAGTATTTT. This chain links TRBV10-3 with TRBJ2-3; D is perhaps TRBD2 (5 bases). Germline values: CDR1 ENHRY, CDR2 SYGVKD. The V end was cut by 0 bases, the J end by 7 bases, with 11 bases between. The CDR3 extends over 14 amino acids.

This clonotype was counted between two and nine times. This chain connects TRBV5-1 to TRBJ2-3; TRBD1 agrees at 10 bases. The J segment lost 4 bases and the V segment lost 5 bases, leaving 10 bases of the junction unmatched. Germline V gene sequence: CDR1 SGHRS, CDR2 YFSETQ. The CDR3 length is 16 residues. The chain's CDR3 is CASRKTDRGYADTQYF. The CDR3 DNA is TGCGCCAGCAGGAAGACGGACAGGGGGTATGCAGATACGCAGTATTTT.

V usage is TRBV7-6 and J usage is TRBJ2-1; 9 bases line up with TRBD2. Germline V gene lookup returns CDR1 SGHVS and CDR2 FNYEAQ. J was trimmed by 5 bases and V by 1 base; bases with no gene match: 6. The CDR3 runs 16 residues. The CDR3 DNA sequence: TGTGCCAGCAGCTTAGAGGGCGGGAGGGCCCACAATGAGCAGTTCTTC. It yields the protein CASSLEGGRAHNEQFF.

This clonotype was seen ten or more times. The chain combines TRBV20-1 with TRBJ1-5, with TRBD1 matching 7 bases. The CDR3 consists of 12 residues. Germline V gene lookup returns CDR1 DFQATT and CDR2 SNEGSKA (reference sequence). Unmatched junction bases numbered 4, after V lost 4 bases and J lost 7 bases. The CDR3 loop is CSAKTGNQPQHF. The CDR3, as DNA: TGCAGTGCTAAGACAGGGAACCAGCCCCAGCATTTT.

This rearrangement joins TRBV12-3 or TRBV12-4 to TRBJ2-1; 14 bases are shared with TRBD2. The CDR3 covers 16 residues. The V and J ends lost 4 bases and 5 bases, in that order; junction bases with no gene match: 4. The CDR3 coding sequence is TGTGCCAGCAGTTCTTGGACTAGCGGGAGGAACAATGAGCAGTTCTTC. It codes for CASSSWTSGRNNEQFF.

This clonotype has more than one count but fewer than ten. The rearrangement uses TRBV20-1 and TRBJ2-1, with a possible D match to TRBD2 (5 bases). Germline V gene lookup returns CDR1 DFQATT and CDR2 SNEGSKA (reference sequence). The CDR3 sequence is 14 residues long. V lost 6 bases and J 0 bases, leaving 12 bases between the germline ends. The CDR3 nucleotides are TGCAGTGCCCGGACTGGCAGCTCCTACAATGAGCAGTTCTTC. Amino acid sequence: CSARTGSSYNEQFF.